This TCR beta chain came from a study of neurological immune-mediated disorders. The cDNA was generated by 5'RACE with 10-nucleotide random UMIs. Via MiXCR, TCRdb re-called the 5' RACE reads, giving one row per CDR3 protein. The data show 35,000 to 40,000 distinct CDR3 sequences, with approximately 10% seen just once and 3% to 4.5% held by the top ten. CDR1 is DFQATT, CDR2 SNEGSKA, per germline (reference sequence). The CDR3 totals 11 residues. Trimming shortened V by 5 bases and J by 4 bases, and 8 bases separated the two germline ends. This clonotype showed up many times. This receptor was identified in a woman aged 30 to 39 with HTLV-1-associated myelopathy (HAM/TSP). The sequenced sample consisted of CD4+ T cells from blood. The chain recombines TRBV20-1 with TRBJ1-1, with D unclear. DNA for the CDR3: TGCAGTGCTTGGAGGGCCACTGAAGCTTTCTTT. It translates to CSAWRATEAFF.